Shown below are 6 T cell receptor beta chains from a single sample sequenced in a study of shared clonotypes between healthy human individuals. Data came from immunoSEQ multiplex PCR; TCRdb stores just in-frame clones and leaves some out. This repertoire shows under 600,000 clones, about 96% found once; its top ten account for under 0.065%. Sequencing used naive CD4+ T cells sorted from blood. The subset: CD45RA+ positively selected. Source of these receptors: a woman in her twenties or thirties in good health.

This clone was seen once. V gene TRBV28 combines with J gene TRBJ2-3; D possibly corresponds to TRBD1 (6 bases). CDR1 and CDR2 (germline): MDHEN, SYDVKM. V was pared by 8 bases and J by 6 bases, with 18 bases between. The CDR3 runs to 14 residues. CDR3 protein: CASRDIWAKDTQYF. For the CDR3, the DNA is TGTGCCAGCCGGGACATTTGGGCGAAGGATACGCAGTATTTT. The full variable domain, in which reference TRBV28 and TRBJ2-3 provide the parts outside the CDR3, is DVKVTQSSRYLVKRTGEKVFLECVQDMDHENMFWYRQDPGLGLRLIYFSYDVKMKEKGDIPEGYSVSREKKERFSLILESASTNQTSMYLCASRDIWAKDTQYFGPGTRLTVL.

To note about this clone: The sample contains more than one DNA sequence encoding this CDR3. The chain joins TRBV19 to TRBJ1-5, with D possibly matching TRBD1 (5 bases). There are 15 residues in the CDR3. The V gene lost 1 base and the J gene lost 0 bases, with 7 bases spanning the gap. The germline V gene has CDR1 LNHDA and CDR2 SQIVND (reference sequence). CDR3 sequence (DNA): TGTGCCAGTAGTATAGGGGGGTATAGCAATCAGCCCCAGCATTTT. Translated: CASSIGGYSNQPQHF.

The rearrangement joins TRBV4-1 to TRBJ1-1; D unresolved. Germline assignment: CDR1 MGHRA and CDR2 YSYEKL. V lost 0 bases and J lost 11, with 13 bases in between. This CDR3 has 13 residues. CDR3: CASSQDRALDAFF. Written as DNA, the CDR3 is TGCGCCAGCAGCCAAGATAGGGCCTTAGACGCTTTCTTT.

This chain links TRBV6-5 with TRBJ2-2; D possibly matches TRBD1 or TRBD2 (6 bases each). From germline, CDR1 is MNHEY and CDR2 SVGAGI. The CDR3 has 15 amino acids. The V and J ends lost 2 bases and 7 bases respectively, with 14 bases between them. CDR3 nucleotide sequence: TGTGCCAGCAGTTACAGGGGGGTACCGAACGGGGAGCTGTTTTTT. This translates into CASSYRGVPNGELFF.

This chain uses TRBV5-1 with TRBJ2-2; D is uncertain. Trimming removed 0 bases at V and 3 bases at J, with 0 bases between. CDR3 size: 12 residues. Germline loops: CDR1 SGHRS, CDR2 YFSETQ. In DNA form, the CDR3 reads TGCGCCAGCAGCTTGGACACCGGGGAGCTGTTTTTT. It specifies CASSLDTGELFF.

This chain joins TRBV5-5 and TRBJ2-7; D not resolved. Trimming took off 1 base at V and 5 bases at J, with 16 bases between the two ends. Germline CDR1 SGHKS, CDR2 YYEKEE (reference sequence). The CDR3 is 15 residues long. The DNA for the CDR3 is TGTGCCAGCAGCTTGTTGAGCCTGAACCTCGACGAGCAGTACTTC. Translation: CASSLLSLNLDEQYF.